Below are 18 T cell receptor beta chains sequenced from a single sample in a study of cytomegalovirus exposure and HLA in healthy donors. Sequenced by immunoSEQ multiplex PCR; TCRdb stores in-frame clones only, minus some. Seen here are about 54,000 clones, more than 70% observed once, and the top ten hold about 8.1%. The sample taken for sequencing was PBMCs. Source of these receptors: a young woman in good health and CMV-seropositive.

A single count supports this clone. The chain uses TRBV7-6 and TRBJ2-3; 10 nucleotides align to TRBD2. There are 15 residues in the CDR3. Unmatched junction bases numbered 2, after V lost 5 bases and J lost 0 bases. Looked up from germline, CDR1 is SGHVS and CDR2 is FNYEAQ. CDR3: CASSRSGGSTDTQYF. The DNA of the CDR3 is TGTGCCAGCAGCCGTAGCGGGGGGAGCACAGATACGCAGTATTTT.

CDR3 loop: CASSPGQIFNQPQHF. The CDR3 coding sequence is TGTGCCAGCAGCCCGGGACAGATATTCAATCAGCCCCAGCATTTT. The chain uses TRBV28 and TRBJ1-5, with 7 bases identical to TRBD1. The germline gives CDR1 MDHEN, CDR2 SYDVKM. The junction had 8 bases not matched to a gene; V was cut back by 6 bases and J by 3 bases. The CDR3 contains 15 residues.

This sequence joins TRBV19 and TRBJ2-7; no reliable D call. V was pared by 8 bases and J by 5 bases, with 13 bases between. This CDR3 has 12 residues. The V gene's germline CDR1 is LNHDA and CDR2 SQIVND (reference sequence). DNA of the CDR3: TGTGCCAGTGCGCGCGAACGGGACGAGCAGTACTTC. Amino acid sequence: CASARERDEQYF.

This clone was seen a few times. The chain links TRBV5-6 to TRBJ2-7; the D is unclear. V lost 1 base to trimming and J lost 2 bases, with 7 bases between them. The CDR3 runs 13 residues. The germline gives CDR1 SGHDT, CDR2 YYEEEE. CDR3 in amino acids: CASSLYLTYEQYF. CDR3 in DNA: TGTGCCAGCAGCTTGTATCTTACCTACGAGCAGTACTTC.

The J gene is TRBJ1-6, the V gene TRBV6-1, with 7 bases identical to TRBD1. The CDR3 spans 14 residues. With 2 bases clipped from V and 7 bases from J, the junction kept 2 bases outside the gene matches. The germline V gene encodes CDR1 MNHNS and CDR2 SASEGT. The CDR3 loop reads CASSEWGQNSPLHF. CDR3 bases: TGTGCCAGCAGTGAATGGGGACAGAATTCACCCCTCCACTTT.

The table lists this clone with a few counts. The CDR3 reads CASSLGTGGHGYTF. CDR3 sequence (DNA): TGCGCCAGCAGCTTGGGGACAGGGGGCCATGGCTACACCTTC. The V call is TRBV5-1, the J call TRBJ1-2; TRBD1 agrees at 11 bases. CDR1 is SGHRS, CDR2 YFSETQ, per germline. The V segment lost 0 bases and the J segment 6 bases; nucleotides outside the gene matches: 1. There are 14 residues in the CDR3.

V gene TRBV7-2 combines with J gene TRBJ2-5; the match to TRBD1 covers 8 bases. The trim removed 5 bases at V and 4 bases at J, leaving 9 bases unmatched. Germline CDR1 reads SGHTA; CDR2 reads FQGNSA. The CDR3 covers 15 residues. The CDR3 region has the DNA TGTGCCAGCAGCCGCTATACGACAGGGGTAGAGACCCAGTACTTC. Its protein is CASSRYTTGVETQYF. Complete variable domain (other parts from reference TRBV7-2 and TRBJ2-5): GAGVSQSPSNKVTEKGKDVELRCDPISGHTALYWYRQSLGQGLEFLIYFQGNSAPDKSGLPSDRFSAERTGGSVSTLTIQRTQQEDSAVYLCASSRYTTGVETQYFGPGTRLLVL.

The chain combines TRBV4-2 with TRBJ2-2; 7 bases agree with TRBD2. Germline CDR1 is LGHNA and CDR2 is YNFKEQ. This CDR3 has 16 amino acids. V was clipped by 2 bases and J by 5 bases; unmatched bases: 8. CDR3 nucleotide sequence: TGTGCCAGCAGCCAATTGCGGGGGTCAGGGACCGGGGAGCTGTTTTTT. Protein product: CASSQLRGSGTGELFF.

This chain joins TRBV9 and TRBJ2-5; possible D gene TRBD1, 6 bases. Germline V gene data show CDR1 as SGDLS and CDR2 as YYNGEE. This CDR3 is 15 amino acids long. V lost 5 bases and J 2 bases, leaving 16 bases between the germline ends. Here the CDR3 DNA reads TGTGCCAGCAGTGTCGGGACAAAGCCTCAAGAGACCCAGTACTTC. Amino acids: CASSVGTKPQETQYF.

The J gene is TRBJ2-1, the V gene TRBV20-1, with D maybe TRBD1 (5 bases). The CDR3 covers 11 residues. From germline, CDR1 is DFQATT and CDR2 SNEGSKA (reference sequence). Trimming pared 5 bases from V and 6 bases from J, leaving 8 bases between. CDR3 bases: TGCAGTGCTCCCGACAGCAATGAGCAGTTCTTC. It encodes CSAPDSNEQFF.

This clone was counted a few times. The V gene is TRBV4-2, the J gene TRBJ2-4; a possible D gene is TRBD2 (7 bases). The germline V gene encodes CDR1 LGHNA and CDR2 YNFKEQ. The CDR3 has 15 residues. Trimming removed 0 bases from V and 8 bases from J, with 14 bases in between. The CDR3 region is CASSQEGGGIDIQYF. The CDR3 DNA reads as TGTGCCAGCAGCCAAGAAGGCGGGGGCATCGACATTCAGTACTTC.

This chain connects TRBV29-1 to TRBJ2-5; a weak D match, TRBD2 (6 bases). The CDR3 spans 14 residues. V lost 5 bases and J lost 1, with 14 bases in between. Germline V gene lookup returns CDR1 SQVTM and CDR2 ANQGSEA. The CDR3 protein is CSVPKAGTQETQYF. The CDR3 region has the DNA TGCAGCGTTCCAAAGGCGGGGACCCAAGAGACCCAGTACTTC.

This chain connects TRBV19 to TRBJ1-4; TRBD1 is a possible D gene (6 bases). Trimming removed 2 bases from V and 5 bases from J, with 12 bases in between. The CDR3 has 15 amino acids. Germline CDR1 is LNHDA and CDR2 is SQIVND (reference sequence). CDR3 residues: CASSINGQFNEKLFF. As DNA, the CDR3 is TGTGCCAGTAGTATAAACGGACAGTTCAATGAAAAACTGTTTTTT.

This chain uses TRBV5-4 with TRBJ1-6; perhaps TRBD1 as D (5 bases). CDR3 size: 14 residues. The germline gives CDR1 SGHNT, CDR2 YYREEE (reference sequence). Trimming stripped 0 bases from V and 7 bases from J, with 8 bases between. The CDR3 DNA sequence: TGTGCCAGCAGCTTGGGGGGCTCCAATTCACCCCTCCACTTT. This sequence encodes CASSLGGSNSPLHF.

The chain recombines TRBV19 with TRBJ1-5; 10 nucleotides agree with TRBD1. V lost 9 bases and J lost 0; bases outside the gene matches: 8. The CDR3 consists of 16 residues. Per germline, CDR1 LNHDA and CDR2 SQIVND (reference sequence). In DNA, the CDR3 is TGTGCCAGCCGGGACAGGGGTACGGGTAGCAATCAGCCCCAGCATTTT. This translates into CASRDRGTGSNQPQHF.

The chain carries TRBV28 and TRBJ1-2; D unresolved. The length of the CDR3 is 13 residues. With 3 bases removed from V and 1 base from J, the gap between germline ends came to 6 bases. The germline V gene has CDR1 MDHEN and CDR2 SYDVKM. The CDR3 region is CASSFKLNYGYTF. The CDR3 coding sequence is TGTGCCAGCAGTTTTAAACTTAACTATGGCTACACCTTC.

The rearrangement uses TRBV18 and TRBJ2-1; 12 bases fit TRBD2. V trimming: 4 bases; J trimming: 4 bases; junction bases outside the gene matches: 2. The CDR3 sequence is 15 residues long. Per germline, CDR1 KGHSH and CDR2 LQKENI. As DNA, the CDR3 is TGTGCCAGCTCACAACTAGCGGGGGGTTACAATGAGCAGTTCTTC. It specifies CASSQLAGGYNEQFF.

The gene calls are TRBV6-5 and TRBJ1-5, with D tentatively TRBD1 (5 bases). Per germline, CDR1 MNHEY and CDR2 SVGAGI. The V end lost 5 bases, the J end lost 6 bases, and 11 bases lay between the germline ends. The CDR3 runs 13 residues. The chain's CDR3 is CASSEGEGQPQHF. CDR3 DNA sequence: TGTGCCAGCAGTGAAGGGGAAGGTCAGCCCCAGCATTTT.